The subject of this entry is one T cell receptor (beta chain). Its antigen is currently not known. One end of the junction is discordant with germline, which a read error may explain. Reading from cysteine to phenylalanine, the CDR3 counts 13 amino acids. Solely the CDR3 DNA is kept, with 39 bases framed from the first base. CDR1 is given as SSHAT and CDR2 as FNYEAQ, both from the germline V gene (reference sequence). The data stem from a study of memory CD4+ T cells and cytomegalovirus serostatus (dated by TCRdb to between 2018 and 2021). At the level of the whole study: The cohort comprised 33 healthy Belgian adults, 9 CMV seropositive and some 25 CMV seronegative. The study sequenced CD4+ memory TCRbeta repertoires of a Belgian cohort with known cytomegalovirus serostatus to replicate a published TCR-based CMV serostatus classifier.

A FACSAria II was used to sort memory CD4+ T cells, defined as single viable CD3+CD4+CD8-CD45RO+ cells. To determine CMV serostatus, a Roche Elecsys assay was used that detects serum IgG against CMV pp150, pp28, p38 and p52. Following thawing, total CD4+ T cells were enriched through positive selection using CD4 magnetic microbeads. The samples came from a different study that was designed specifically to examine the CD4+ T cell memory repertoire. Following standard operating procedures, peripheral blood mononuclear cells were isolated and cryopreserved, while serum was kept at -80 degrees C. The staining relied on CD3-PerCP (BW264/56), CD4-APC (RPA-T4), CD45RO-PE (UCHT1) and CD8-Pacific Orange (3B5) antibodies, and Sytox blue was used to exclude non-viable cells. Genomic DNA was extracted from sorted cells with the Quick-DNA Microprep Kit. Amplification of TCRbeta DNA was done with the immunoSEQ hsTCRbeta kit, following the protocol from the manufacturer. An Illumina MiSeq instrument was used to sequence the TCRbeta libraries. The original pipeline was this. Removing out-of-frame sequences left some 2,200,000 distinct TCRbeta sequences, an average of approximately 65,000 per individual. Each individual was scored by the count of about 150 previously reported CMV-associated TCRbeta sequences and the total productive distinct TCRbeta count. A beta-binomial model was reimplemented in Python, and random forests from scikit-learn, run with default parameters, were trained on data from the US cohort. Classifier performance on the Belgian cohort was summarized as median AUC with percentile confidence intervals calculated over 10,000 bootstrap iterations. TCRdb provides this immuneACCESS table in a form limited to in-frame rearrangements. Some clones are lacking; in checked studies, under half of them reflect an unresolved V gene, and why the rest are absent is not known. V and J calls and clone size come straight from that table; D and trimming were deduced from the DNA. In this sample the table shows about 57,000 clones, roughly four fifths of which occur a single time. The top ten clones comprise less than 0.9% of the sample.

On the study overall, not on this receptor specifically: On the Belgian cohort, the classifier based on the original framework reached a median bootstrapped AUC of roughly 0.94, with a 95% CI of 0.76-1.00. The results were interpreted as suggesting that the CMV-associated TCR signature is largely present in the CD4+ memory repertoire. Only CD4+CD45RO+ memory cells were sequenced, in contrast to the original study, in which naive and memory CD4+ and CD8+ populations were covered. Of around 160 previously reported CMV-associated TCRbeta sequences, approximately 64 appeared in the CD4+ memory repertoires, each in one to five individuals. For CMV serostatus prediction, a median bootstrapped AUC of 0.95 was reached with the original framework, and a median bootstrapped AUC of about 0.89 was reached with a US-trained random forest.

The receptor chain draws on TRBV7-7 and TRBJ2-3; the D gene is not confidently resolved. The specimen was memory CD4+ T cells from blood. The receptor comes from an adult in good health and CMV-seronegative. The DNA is TGTGCTAGCAGCTCCACCGACGGGTTCACGCAGTATTTT. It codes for CASSSTDGFTQYF.